The 29 T cell receptor beta chains below come from one sample, sequenced in a study of CD8+CD57+ T cells in acquired aplastic anemia. Both TCR beta VDJ combination and CDR3 sequence profiling were carried out. Genomic DNA was the template for this profiling. TCRdb reprocessed the reads with MiXCR, giving one entry per CDR3 protein. This sample has 150,000 to 200,000 distinct CDR3 sequences, with about 44% found just once. Patients who underwent sequencing had shown CD8+CD57+ cell expansion by flow cytometry. Sequencing was done on a sample of sorted CD4+, CD8+, or CD8+CD57+ T cells (not recorded which) from PBMCs. The receptors stem from a human donor with aplastic anemia.

This sequence joins TRBV10-3 and TRBJ2-5; unclear D gene. The length of the CDR3 is 11 residues. V lost 10 bases, J lost 1 base, and 7 bases lay in between. Germline values: CDR1 ENHRY, CDR2 SYGVKD. The DNA for the CDR3 is TGTGCCACCGGGTTCCAAGAGACCCAGTACTTC. Protein product: CATGFQETQYF.

The V and J genes are TRBV7-3 and TRBJ1-2; 10 positions agree with TRBD1. V was clipped by 4 bases and J by 6 bases; unmatched bases: 5. There are 14 residues in the CDR3. Germline CDR1 is SGHTA and CDR2 is FQGTGA. This chain's CDR3 is CASSSGQGNHGYTF. In nucleotides, the CDR3 is TGTGCCAGCAGCTCGGGACAGGGGAATCATGGCTACACCTTC.

A note on this clonotype: Just one base apart from a much larger clone, this may be a read error. The genes are TRBV4-1 and TRBJ1-5; 12 bases are a match to TRBD1. Germline V gene sequence: CDR1 MGHRA, CDR2 YSYEKL. V was clipped by 3 bases and J by 5 bases; unmatched bases: 5. The CDR3 is 16 residues long. The CDR3 region is CASSHAWDRGHQPQHF. The CDR3 DNA reads as TGCGCCAGCAGCCATGCTTGGGACAGGGGGCATCAGCCCCAGCATTTT.

This chain joins TRBV2 and TRBJ1-2; D ambiguous. Germline V gives CDR1 SNHLY, CDR2 FYNNEI. V was pared by 7 bases and J by 4 bases, with 16 bases between. The CDR3 length is 14 residues. For the CDR3, the DNA is TGTGCCAGCACTCCGAGCCCAGGTCCCTATGGCTACACCTTC. Amino acids: CASTPSPGPYGYTF.

This clonotype was counted many times. V and J are TRBV6-5 and TRBJ2-7; a possible D gene is TRBD2 (5 bases). The CDR3 loop spans 17 amino acids. CDR1 and CDR2 (germline): MNHEY, SVGAGI. The ends were cut back, 0 bases at V and 3 bases at J, with 18 bases in the middle. The CDR3 DNA follows: TGTGCCAGCAGTTACTCGATGACCCCCGGGGTTAACTACGAGCAGTACTTC. Encoded protein: CASSYSMTPGVNYEQYF.

In this sample, this clonotype turned up many times. The V and J genes are TRBV12-3 or TRBV12-4 and TRBJ1-5; D not certain. Trimming took off 3 bases at V and 7 bases at J, with 13 bases between the two ends. CDR3 length: 14 amino acids. The CDR3 loop is CASSFHGAEQPQHF. CDR3 nucleotide sequence: TGTGCCAGCAGTTTTCACGGAGCTGAACAGCCCCAGCATTTT.

This clonotype was picked up a small number of times. The CDR3 here is CAISESQGRSYEQYF. CDR3 nucleotides: TGTGCCATCAGTGAGTCACAGGGACGCTCCTACGAGCAGTACTTC. V usage is TRBV10-3 and J usage is TRBJ2-7, with D possibly matching TRBD1 (6 bases). The ends were cut back, 0 bases at V and 0 bases at J, with 9 bases in the middle. CDR3 size: 15 residues. Germline CDR1 is ENHRY and CDR2 is SYGVKD.

The rearrangement uses TRBV12-3 or TRBV12-4 and TRBJ1-2; no firm D call. V was clipped by 1 base and J by 3 bases, with 12 bases between them. The CDR3 is made up of 15 amino acids. The CDR3 reads CASSLDPGIYYGYTF. As DNA, the CDR3 is TGTGCCAGCAGTTTAGATCCAGGTATCTACTATGGCTACACCTTC.

The CDR3 region has the DNA TGTGCCAGCAGCCAACGCCCGGACAGCGCCTACGAGCAGTACTTC. The encoded protein is CASSQRPDSAYEQYF. The chain combines TRBV7-3 with TRBJ2-7, with a weak D call TRBD1 (6 bases). Germline V gene data show CDR1 as SGHTA and CDR2 as FQGTGA. The CDR3 extends over 15 amino acids. Deletions cut 5 bases from V and 2 bases from J, with 16 bases between.

The chain has TRBV2 and TRBJ2-7; TRBD1 matches at 9 bases. The CDR3 runs 14 residues. The V segment lost 4 bases and the J segment 3 bases; nucleotides outside the gene matches: 4. The germline V gene has CDR1 SNHLY and CDR2 FYNNEI. CDR3 DNA: TGTGCCAGCAGTGCCGGGACAGGGTGCTACGAGCAGTACTTC. Protein product: CASSAGTGCYEQYF.

This clonotype showed up just a few times. This chain connects TRBV12-5 to TRBJ2-7; a possible D gene is TRBD2 (5 bases). This CDR3 is built from 17 residues. CDR1 and CDR2 from the germline V gene are LGHNT and FRNRAP. The V gene lost 0 bases and the J gene lost 7 bases, with 22 bases spanning the gap. The CDR3 nucleotides read TGTGCTAGTGGTTTGGTACCGGCCGGGGTAGTTTTCGGTGAGCAGTACTTC. It codes for CASGLVPAGVVFGEQYF.

CDR3 in amino acids: CASSLVNRDSEKLFF. The CDR3 bases are TGCGCCAGCAGCTTGGTTAATCGGGACTCTGAAAAACTGTTTTTT. The chain employs TRBV5-1 and TRBJ1-4, with TRBD1 as a possible D gene (5 bases). The length of the CDR3 is 15 residues. V dropped 0 bases and J dropped 7 bases, with 13 bases sitting between them. Germline V gives CDR1 SGHRS, CDR2 YFSETQ.

V usage is TRBV30 and J usage is TRBJ1-2, with D unclear. Looked up from germline, CDR1 is GTSNPN and CDR2 is SVGIG (reference sequence). The V end was cut by 0 bases, the J end by 4 bases, with 12 bases between. The CDR3 sequence is 14 residues long. For the CDR3, the DNA is TGTGCCTGGAGTGTAGAGGAGCAGACCTATGGCTACACCTTC. Translated: CAWSVEEQTYGYTF.

This clonotype was counted at least ten times. The V gene is TRBV13, the J gene TRBJ2-7, with 7 positions matching TRBD2. The CDR3 covers 14 residues. Germline trimming cut 5 bases from V and 2 bases from J; bases unmatched to any gene: 6. CDR1 and CDR2 from the germline V gene are PRHDT and FYEKMQ (reference sequence). CDR3 protein: CASSPKAGPYEQYF. The DNA of the CDR3 is TGTGCCAGCAGCCCAAAAGCGGGACCCTACGAGCAGTACTTC.

This chain uses TRBV12-3 or TRBV12-4 with TRBJ1-1; D is ambiguous. There are 10 residues in the CDR3. With 7 bases removed from V and 10 bases from J, the gap between germline ends came to 10 bases. CDR3 DNA sequence: TGTGCCAGCAATGTGGGAAGAGCTTTCTTT. Its translation: CASNVGRAFF.

This clonotype occurred many times. The chain is built from TRBV5-6 and TRBJ2-3; D might be TRBD2 (5 bases). Per the germline V gene, CDR1 is SGHDT and CDR2 is YYEEEE. The ends were cut back, 1 base at V and 5 bases at J, with 11 bases in the middle. This CDR3 comprises 14 residues. CDR3 protein: CASSLYNRGDTQYF. The CDR3 region has the DNA TGTGCCAGCAGCTTGTACAACCGGGGAGATACGCAGTATTTT. Variable domain in full (rest from reference TRBV5-6 and TRBJ2-3): DAGVTQSPTHLIKTRGQQVTLRCSPKSGHDTVSWYQQALGQGPQFIFQYYEEEERQRGNFPDRFSGHQFPNYSSELNVNALLLGDSALYLCASSLYNRGDTQYFGPGTRLTVL.

This chain joins TRBV20-1 and TRBJ1-2; 10 positions agree with TRBD1. V lost 0 bases to trimming and J lost 5 bases; unmatched junction nucleotides: 12. The CDR3 loop spans 17 amino acids. CDR1 is DFQATT and CDR2 is SNEGSKA in the germline V gene (reference sequence). The CDR3 sequence is CSARDFAGWGQGYGYTF. The CDR3 nucleotides are TGCAGTGCTAGAGATTTTGCGGGGTGGGGACAGGGGTATGGCTACACCTTC.

This clonotype showed up just a few times. The gene calls are TRBV10-3 and TRBJ2-3; tentative D call: TRBD1 (6 bases). V lost 2 bases and J 8 bases, leaving 14 bases between the germline ends. The CDR3 sequence is 14 residues long. Germline loops: CDR1 ENHRY, CDR2 SYGVKD. CDR3 residues: CAISENREGGTQYF. The CDR3 bases are TGTGCCATCAGTGAGAACAGGGAAGGTGGTACGCAGTATTTT.

This chain links TRBV28 with TRBJ2-1; no firm D call. V was cut by 3 bases and J by 8 bases, with 5 bases left in between. The CDR3 has 11 residues. Per germline, CDR1 MDHEN and CDR2 SYDVKM. CDR3 sequence reads: CASSFRHEQFF. For the CDR3, the DNA is TGTGCCAGCAGTTTCAGGCATGAGCAGTTCTTC.

The chain is built from TRBV7-9 and TRBJ1-1; 7 bases are a match to TRBD1. Trimming removed 7 bases from V and 4 bases from J; junction bases left unmatched: 9. The V gene's germline CDR1 is SEHNR and CDR2 FQNEAQ (reference sequence). This CDR3 has 14 amino acids. The CDR3 region has the DNA TGTGCCAGCAACGACAGGGTTGGGAGCACTGAAGCTTTCTTT. Amino acids: CASNDRVGSTEAFF.

On this clonotype: A read error may account for a junction end that differs from germline. The chain is built from TRBV2 and TRBJ2-7, with 10 positions matching TRBD1. This CDR3 has 14 residues. Per germline, CDR1 SNHLY and CDR2 FYNNEI. The CDR3 reads CASTPGQGIHEQHF. CDR3 in DNA: TGTGCCAGCACGCCGGGACAGGGGATCCACGAGCAGCACTTC.

Ten or more counts support this clonotype. The DNA for the CDR3 is TGCGCCAGCAGCTTTAGCGGGGGGGCATTAGATACGCAGTATTTT. Translated, it gives CASSFSGGALDTQYF. The rearrangement links TRBV5-1 to TRBJ2-3; TRBD2 aligns across 11 bases. CDR3 size: 15 residues. Germline CDR1 reads SGHRS; CDR2 reads YFSETQ. The J segment lost 5 bases and the V segment lost 2 bases, leaving 4 bases of the junction unmatched.

The chain carries TRBV7-3 and TRBJ2-1; perhaps TRBD2 as D (7 bases). The CDR3 runs 14 residues. V lost 4 bases and J lost 7, with 14 bases in between. The germline CDR1 and CDR2 sequences are SGHTA and FQGTGA. The CDR3 region is CASSSRGRGNEQFF. As DNA, the CDR3 is TGTGCCAGCAGCTCCCGGGGGCGGGGGAATGAGCAGTTCTTC.

CDR3 in amino acids: CASSWAGGSYEQYF. The CDR3 nucleotides are TGTGCCAGCAGCTGGGCAGGGGGCTCCTACGAGCAGTACTTC. The chain links TRBV11-2 to TRBJ2-7; 7 positions match TRBD1. The V gene end was trimmed by 4 bases and the J gene end by 0 bases; junction bases not matched to a gene: 3. This CDR3 is built from 14 residues. The V gene's germline CDR1 is SGHAT and CDR2 FQNNGV.

This clonotype was recorded at least ten times. The genes are TRBV19 and TRBJ2-3; 10 bases agree with TRBD2. From germline, CDR1 is LNHDA and CDR2 SQIVND (reference sequence). The length of the CDR3 is 16 residues. V trimming: 7 bases; J trimming: 1 base; junction bases outside the gene matches: 8. This CDR3 is CASMRAGGPGTDTQYF. CDR3 sequence (DNA): TGTGCCAGTATGCGAGCGGGGGGGCCGGGCACAGATACGCAGTATTTT.

The rearrangement uses TRBV12-3 or TRBV12-4 and TRBJ2-1, with 10 bases fitting TRBD2. V shed 3 bases and J 1 base; nucleotides not matched to a gene: 15. This CDR3 region has 20 residues. The chain's CDR3 is CASSLGGLALLPPSYNEQFF. The CDR3, as DNA: TGTGCCAGCAGTTTGGGGGGACTAGCGCTTCTCCCACCATCCTACAATGAGCAGTTCTTC.

The chain is built from TRBV12-3 or TRBV12-4 and TRBJ2-1; 7 bases agree with TRBD1. The CDR3 length is 14 residues. V lost 3 bases to trimming and J lost 7 bases; unmatched junction nucleotides: 6. CDR3 DNA: TGTGCCAGCAGTTTGTCGACAGGGTTGAATGAGCAGTTCTTC. This sequence encodes CASSLSTGLNEQFF.

A single count supports this clonotype. V is TRBV7-7 and J is TRBJ2-2; TRBD1 or TRBD2 may be the D gene (5 bases each). The CDR3 contains 12 residues. Germline CDR1 SSHAT, CDR2 FNYEAQ (reference sequence). In DNA form, the CDR3 reads TGTGCTGGGGGATCTAACACCGGGGAGCTGTTTTTT. Translating gives CAGGSNTGELFF. Together with reference TRBV7-7 and TRBJ2-2, the CDR3 gives the full variable domain: GAGVSQSPRYKVTKRGQDVTLRCDPISSHATLYWYQQALGQGPEFLTYFNYEAQPDKSGLPSDRFSAERPEGSISTLTIQRTEQRDSAMYRCAGGSNTGELFFGEGSRLTVL.

This rearrangement joins TRBV12-3 or TRBV12-4 to TRBJ2-3; the D gene could be TRBD1 or TRBD2 (6 bases each). Trimming removed 6 bases at V and 0 bases at J, with 13 bases between. The CDR3 is 15 amino acids. The CDR3 region is CASSVQGGSTDTQYF. In DNA, the CDR3 is TGTGCCAGCAGCGTACAAGGGGGGAGCACAGATACGCAGTATTTT.